One sample yielded the 10 T cell receptor beta chains listed below, sequenced in a study of shared clonotypes between healthy human individuals. Sequencing was performed with immunoSEQ multiplex PCR; in TCRdb, only in-frame clones are kept and a portion is missing. The sample yields 2 million to 3 million clones, approximately 94% seen once. Sample: naive CD4+ T cells sorted from blood. Subset described: CD45RA+ positively selected. The receptor source for this set is a man younger than 30 in good health.

CDR3 DNA: TGCGCCAGCAGCCGGGACCTCGAAGATACGCAGTATTTT. Encoded protein: CASSRDLEDTQYF. The chain uses TRBV10-1 and TRBJ2-3; tentatively, D is TRBD1 or TRBD2 (5 bases each). CDR1 and CDR2 from the germline V gene are WNHNN and SYGVQD (reference sequence). The CDR3 runs 13 residues. The germline V and J ends were trimmed by 6 bases and 5 bases, with 12 bases remaining between them.

The genes are TRBV5-4 and TRBJ1-6; D is perhaps TRBD1 (6 bases). CDR3 length equals 16 residues. Trimming cost V 4 bases and J 7 bases, with 18 bases left between them. The germline V gene has CDR1 SGHNT and CDR2 YYREEE (reference sequence). The CDR3 nucleotides read TGTGCCAGCAGCCCGGGCGGGGGGGGCCTCAATTCACCCCTCCACTTT. Protein sequence: CASSPGGGGLNSPLHF.

The chain couples TRBV5-4 to TRBJ1-1; a weak D match, TRBD1 (6 bases). CDR3 length: 15 residues. Looked up from germline, CDR1 is SGHNT and CDR2 is YYREEE (reference sequence). V lost 0 bases and J 0 bases, leaving 9 bases between the germline ends. CDR3 amino acids: CASSLGTAMNTEAFF. The CDR3 bases are TGTGCCAGCAGCTTGGGGACAGCAATGAACACTGAAGCTTTCTTT.

The chain recombines TRBV2 with TRBJ1-2; D may be TRBD1 (5 bases). Germline V gives CDR1 SNHLY, CDR2 FYNNEI. The CDR3 runs to 14 residues. V shed 6 bases and J shed 8 bases, with 19 bases lying between them. The CDR3 is CASSLTEGEGGYTF. The CDR3 region has the DNA TGTGCCAGCAGCCTTACCGAAGGGGAGGGCGGCTACACCTTC.

This sequence joins TRBV29-1 and TRBJ1-3, with a possible D match to TRBD1 (6 bases). Trimming shortened V by 6 bases and J by 1 base, and 16 bases separated the two germline ends. The CDR3 contains 15 residues. Per the germline V gene, CDR1 is SQVTM and CDR2 is ANQGSEA. In DNA form, the CDR3 reads TGCAGCGTAGGTCAGGGGCTGGCGTCTGGAAACACCATATATTTT. Translation gives CSVGQGLASGNTIYF.

This chain joins TRBV19 and TRBJ1-2; D is perhaps TRBD1 (5 bases). V lost 7 bases and J lost 4, with 13 bases in between. The CDR3 runs 13 residues. Germline loops: CDR1 LNHDA, CDR2 SQIVND (reference sequence). The CDR3 loop is CASNGDGTYGYTF. The CDR3 bases are TGTGCCAGTAACGGGGACGGGACCTATGGCTACACCTTC.

The chain uses TRBV9 and TRBJ2-1; D is undetermined. Trimming shortened V by 4 bases and J by 1 base, and 12 bases separated the two germline ends. Per the germline V gene, CDR1 is SGDLS and CDR2 is YYNGEE. The CDR3 extends over 15 amino acids. Here the CDR3 reads CASSQGWVSYNEQFF. The CDR3 DNA sequence: TGTGCCAGCAGCCAAGGGTGGGTATCCTACAATGAGCAGTTCTTC. Full variable domain (remainder filled in from reference TRBV9 and TRBJ2-1): DSGVTQTPKHLITATGQRVTLRCSPRSGDLSVYWYQQSLDQGLQFLIQYYNGEERAKGNILERFSAQQFPDLHSELNLSSLELGDSALYFCASSQGWVSYNEQFFGPGTRLTVL.

The J gene is TRBJ1-3, the V gene TRBV9, with unresolved D. From germline, CDR1 is SGDLS and CDR2 YYNGEE. V lost 4 bases, J lost 2 bases, and 10 bases lay in between. The length of the CDR3 is 14 residues. CDR3 protein: CASSPYAPGNTIYF. CDR3 coding DNA: TGTGCCAGCAGCCCCTACGCGCCTGGAAACACCATATATTTT. Variable domain in full (rest from reference TRBV9 and TRBJ1-3): DSGVTQTPKHLITATGQRVTLRCSPRSGDLSVYWYQQSLDQGLQFLIQYYNGEERAKGNILERFSAQQFPDLHSELNLSSLELGDSALYFCASSPYAPGNTIYFGEGSWLTVV.

Turning to this clone: Other DNA sequences in the same sample also yield this CDR3. V usage is TRBV7-2 and J usage is TRBJ2-7; a possible D gene is TRBD2 (6 bases). The CDR3 spans 15 residues. Per germline, CDR1 SGHTA and CDR2 FQGNSA. With 1 base removed from V and 0 bases from J, the gap between germline ends came to 10 bases. The CDR3 coding sequence is TGTGCCAGCAGCTTAGTCTCCGGGGGCTCCTACGAGCAGTACTTC. As protein: CASSLVSGGSYEQYF.

V and J are TRBV5-1 and TRBJ2-7; TRBD1 matches 8 bases. The length of the CDR3 is 15 residues. The germline CDR1 and CDR2 sequences are SGHRS and YFSETQ. V shed 4 bases and J 6 bases; nucleotides not matched to a gene: 12. The CDR3 DNA follows: TGCGCCAGCAGCCATCTTCCGGGACAGGAAGGCGAGCAGTACTTC. Translated: CASSHLPGQEGEQYF.